The next 13 T cell receptor beta chains were all read from a single sample in a study of shared clonotypes between healthy human individuals. TCRdb's copy holds only in-frame clones and misses some; the assay was immunoSEQ multiplex PCR. The repertoire includes roughly 500,000 clones, 70% to 80% of them detected once, and over 10% sits in the top ten. Source material: PBMCs. The receptor set was obtained from a woman in her thirties or forties in good health. Some clones in this sample may be carry-over from other donors' samples.

The chain combines TRBV18 with TRBJ2-3, with 11 bases fitting TRBD2. Germline CDR1 is KGHSH and CDR2 is LQKENI. After removal of 5 bases from V and 0 bases from J, the junction contained 4 bases not matched to a gene. This CDR3 comprises 16 residues. CDR3 sequence (DNA): TGTGCCAGCTCATTGACTAGCGGGAAAAGCACAGATACGCAGTATTTT. Its translation is CASSLTSGKSTDTQYF.

This chain links TRBV4-2 with TRBJ2-7, with 9 bases aligning to TRBD2. Trimming removed 6 bases from V and 7 bases from J; junction bases left unmatched: 10. The CDR3 extends over 14 amino acids. Germline CDR1 reads LGHNA; CDR2 reads YNFKEQ. The CDR3 is CASSSGSLEREQYF. CDR3 DNA: TGTGCCAGCAGTAGCGGGAGTTTAGAGAGGGAGCAGTACTTC.

A few counts support this clone. The chain recombines TRBV30 with TRBJ1-6; D perhaps matches TRBD1 (5 bases). Looked up from germline, CDR1 is GTSNPN and CDR2 is SVGIG (reference sequence). The ends were cut back, 3 bases at V and 0 bases at J, with 12 bases in the middle. This CDR3 is built from 16 residues. The CDR3 sequence is CAWRGRGSSYNSPLHF. CDR3 bases: TGTGCCTGGAGGGGGCGTGGGAGCTCCTATAATTCACCCCTCCACTTT.

V and J are TRBV18 and TRBJ2-4, with TRBD1 matching 8 bases. There are 17 residues in the CDR3. Germline V lookup: CDR1 KGHSH, CDR2 LQKENI. V lost 1 base to trimming and J lost 0 bases; unmatched junction nucleotides: 5. The CDR3: CASSPQGQVLAKNIQYF. The CDR3 nucleotides read TGTGCCAGCTCACCACAGGGACAGGTTTTAGCCAAAAACATTCAGTACTTC.

The chain is built from TRBV7-9 and TRBJ2-1; D gene uncertain. Per the germline V gene, CDR1 is SEHNR and CDR2 is FQNEAQ (reference sequence). This CDR3 is built from 15 residues. Trimming cost V 2 bases and J 1 base, with 9 bases left between them. The CDR3 coding sequence is TGTGCCAGCAGCTTAATACTAATGTCCTACAATGAGCAGTTCTTC. This encodes CASSLILMSYNEQFF.

The chain employs TRBV7-9 and TRBJ1-2; maybe TRBD1 (6 bases). The germline gives CDR1 SEHNR, CDR2 FQNEAQ (reference sequence). This CDR3 has 16 residues. Deletions cut 1 base from V and 2 bases from J, with 14 bases between. CDR3 sequence: CASSLGRQAENYGYTF. The CDR3 coding sequence is TGTGCCAGCAGCTTAGGGAGACAGGCGGAGAACTATGGCTACACCTTC.

The J gene is TRBJ1-2, the V gene TRBV7-9, with D possibly being TRBD1 (6 bases). The germline V gene encodes CDR1 SEHNR and CDR2 FQNEAQ (reference sequence). This CDR3 has 19 amino acids. The ends were cut back, 2 bases at V and 3 bases at J, with 25 bases in the middle. CDR3: CASSLPLFRGASLYYGYTF. CDR3 nucleotides: TGTGCCAGCAGCTTACCCTTATTTAGGGGGGCCTCCCTATACTATGGCTACACCTTC. Combining the CDR3 with reference TRBV7-9 and TRBJ1-2 gives the whole variable domain DTGVSQNPRHKITKRGQNVTFRCDPISEHNRLYWYRQTLGQGPEFLTYFQNEAQLEKSRLLSDRFSAERPKGSFSTLEIQRTEQGDSAMYLCASSLPLFRGASLYYGYTFGSGTRLTVV.

DNA of the CDR3: TGTGCCAGCAGCCGGGGACAGGGGGGAGATACGCAGTATTTT. Its protein is CASSRGQGGDTQYF. This rearrangement joins TRBV7-8 to TRBJ2-3; 11 nucleotides agree with TRBD1. The V segment lost 5 bases and the J segment 5 bases; nucleotides outside the gene matches: 3. The CDR3 is 14 residues long. The germline V gene has CDR1 SGHVS and CDR2 FQNEAQ.

This clone was seen a few times. The chain combines TRBV6-5 with TRBJ1-3, with D tentatively TRBD1 (6 bases). V gave up 4 bases and J gave up 3 bases, with 10 bases separating them. CDR3 length: 14 amino acids. CDR1 MNHEY and CDR2 SVGAGI come from the germline V gene. The CDR3 nucleotides are TGTGCCAGCAGTTCAAGGGGGTTTGGAAACACCATATATTTT. Its protein is CASSSRGFGNTIYF.

This chain links TRBV7-3 with TRBJ2-7; D is tentatively TRBD1 or TRBD2 (5 bases each). V was trimmed by 5 bases and J by 6 bases, leaving 17 bases between them. Germline V gene sequence: CDR1 SGHTA, CDR2 FQGTGA. The CDR3 consists of 14 residues. CDR3 protein: CASSIGAHEGEQYF. In DNA, the CDR3 is TGTGCCAGCAGCATCGGGGCCCACGAAGGCGAGCAGTACTTC.

The V call is TRBV28, the J call TRBJ1-2; tentatively, D is TRBD1 (6 bases). Germline V gene lookup returns CDR1 MDHEN and CDR2 SYDVKM. V was cut by 7 bases and J by 3 bases, with 18 bases left in between. The CDR3 runs to 15 residues. DNA for the CDR3: TGTGCCAGCATCCCGGGCTGGGGGCTTTACTATGGCTACACCTTC. Translation gives CASIPGWGLYYGYTF.

The chain recombines TRBV10-1 with TRBJ2-3; D is unresolved. CDR1 WNHNN and CDR2 SYGVQD come from the germline V gene (reference sequence). The germline V and J ends were trimmed by 3 bases and 1 base, with 17 bases remaining between them. The CDR3 consists of 17 residues. The CDR3 bases are TGCGCCAGCAGTGACCGTATACCACCCTCTGGCACAGATACGCAGTATTTT. Its protein is CASSDRIPPSGTDTQYF.

The chain recombines TRBV7-8 with TRBJ2-5; 8 nucleotides match TRBD1. V lost 5 bases, J lost 5 bases, and 10 bases stayed unmatched. CDR1 and CDR2 from the germline V gene are SGHVS and FQNEAQ. The CDR3 has 15 residues. The CDR3 sequence is CASSATGGGLETQYF. The CDR3 coding sequence is TGTGCCAGCAGCGCTACAGGGGGTGGGTTGGAGACCCAGTACTTC.